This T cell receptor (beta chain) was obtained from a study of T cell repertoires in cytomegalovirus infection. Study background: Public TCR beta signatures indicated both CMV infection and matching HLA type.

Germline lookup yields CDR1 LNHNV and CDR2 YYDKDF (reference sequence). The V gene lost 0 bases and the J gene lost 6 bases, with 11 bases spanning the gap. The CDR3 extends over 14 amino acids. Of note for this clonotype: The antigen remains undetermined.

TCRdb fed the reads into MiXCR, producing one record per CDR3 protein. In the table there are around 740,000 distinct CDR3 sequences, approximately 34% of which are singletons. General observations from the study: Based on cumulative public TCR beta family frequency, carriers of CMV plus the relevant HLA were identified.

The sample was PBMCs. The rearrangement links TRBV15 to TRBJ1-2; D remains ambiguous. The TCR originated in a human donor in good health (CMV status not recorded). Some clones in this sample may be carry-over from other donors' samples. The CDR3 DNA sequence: TGTGCCACCAGCAGAGACATTTTGGGCGATGGCTACACCTTC. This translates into CATSRDILGDGYTF.